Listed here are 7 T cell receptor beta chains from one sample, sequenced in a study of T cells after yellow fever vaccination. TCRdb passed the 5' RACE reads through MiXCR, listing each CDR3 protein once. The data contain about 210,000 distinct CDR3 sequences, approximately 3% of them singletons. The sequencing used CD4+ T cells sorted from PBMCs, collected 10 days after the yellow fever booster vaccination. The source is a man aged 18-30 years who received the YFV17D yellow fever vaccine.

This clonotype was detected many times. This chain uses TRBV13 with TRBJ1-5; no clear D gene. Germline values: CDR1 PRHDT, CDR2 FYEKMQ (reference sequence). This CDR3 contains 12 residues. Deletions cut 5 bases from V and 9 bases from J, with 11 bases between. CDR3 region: CASSMRDGPQHF. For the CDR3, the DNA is TGTGCCAGCAGCATGCGCGATGGGCCCCAGCATTTT.

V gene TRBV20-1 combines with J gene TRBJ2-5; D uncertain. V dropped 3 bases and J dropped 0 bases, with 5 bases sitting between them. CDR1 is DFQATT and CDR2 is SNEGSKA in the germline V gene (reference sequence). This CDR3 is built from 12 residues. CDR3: CSARSNQETQYF. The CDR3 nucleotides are TGCAGTGCTAGGAGCAACCAAGAGACCCAGTACTTC.

The CDR3 reads CASTQGLGPREQYF. In nucleotides, the CDR3 is TGTGCCAGCACCCAAGGTTTGGGCCCGCGCGAGCAGTACTTC. The chain has TRBV6-2 or TRBV6-3 and TRBJ2-7; D gene uncertain. V lost 7 bases and J 6 bases, leaving 19 bases between the germline ends. The CDR3 is made up of 14 amino acids. CDR1 MNHEY and CDR2 SVGEGT come from the germline V gene.

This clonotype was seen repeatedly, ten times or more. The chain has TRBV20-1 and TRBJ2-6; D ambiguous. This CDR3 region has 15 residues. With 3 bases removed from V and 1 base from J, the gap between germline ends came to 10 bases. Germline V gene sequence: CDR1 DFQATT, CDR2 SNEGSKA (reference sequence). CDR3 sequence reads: CSASSRSSGANVLTF. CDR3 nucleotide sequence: TGCAGTGCTAGTAGCCGATCTTCTGGGGCCAACGTCCTGACTTTC.

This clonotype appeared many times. The CDR3 region is CASSQDPATYEQYF. The CDR3 bases are TGTGCCAGCAGCCAAGATCCAGCGACCTACGAGCAGTACTTC. The chain is built from TRBV3-1 and TRBJ2-7; D gene ambiguous. The germline gives CDR1 LGHDT, CDR2 YNNKEL (reference sequence). The CDR3 length is 14 residues. The V and J ends lost 0 bases and 2 bases respectively, with 8 bases between them.

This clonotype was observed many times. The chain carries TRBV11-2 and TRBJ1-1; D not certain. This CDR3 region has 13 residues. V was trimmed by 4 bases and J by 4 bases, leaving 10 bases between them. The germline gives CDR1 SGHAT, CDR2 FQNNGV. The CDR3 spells CASSYWAPTEAFF. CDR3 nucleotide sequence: TGTGCCAGCAGCTATTGGGCCCCCACTGAAGCTTTCTTT.

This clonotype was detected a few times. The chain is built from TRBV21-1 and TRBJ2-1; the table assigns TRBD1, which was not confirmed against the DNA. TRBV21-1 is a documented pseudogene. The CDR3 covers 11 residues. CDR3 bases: TGTGCCAGCAGCGGAGACAGTCCGCAGTTCTTC. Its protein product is CASSGDSPQFF.